This T cell receptor beta chain was recovered during a study of human CD8 memory T cell subsets. The study's findings and limits: Stem-like memory and precursor exhausted T cell repertoires showed minimal mutual overlap.

UMI-labeled 5' RACE yielded the TCR beta libraries. TCRdb reprocessed the 5' RACE reads and keeps a single row for each CDR3 protein, giving no DNA. This listing includes about 10,000 distinct CDR3 sequences. With respect to this clonotype: Its target is not known.

The CDR3 has 15 amino acids. Germline V gene data show CDR1 as MNHEY and CDR2 as SVGEGT. The chain has TRBV6-2 or TRBV6-3 and TRBJ2-5; TCRdb lists TRBD1, though no DNA is available to test this call. The TCR was taken from a human donor in good health. Material: CD8+ stem-like memory T cells (TSCM and TCM) sorted from PBMCs. Subset indicated: stem-like memory CD8 T cells (TSTEM), CCR7+ PD-1- TIGIT-. The CDR3 protein is CASSYEPGQKETQYF.